The sequence of this TCR beta chain was determined in a study of shared clonotypes between healthy human individuals. Assay runs were performed at deep level. The repertoire was sequenced with immunoSEQ multiplex PCR; TCRdb's copy has only in-frame clones and lacks some. The table includes about 2.2 million clones, 85% to 95% detected once. The CDR3 length is 13 residues. Germline assignment: CDR1 SEHNR and CDR2 FQNEAQ (reference sequence). The V end was cut by 7 bases, the J end by 6 bases, with 15 bases between. The study's findings and limits: Among the subsets, naive ones generally showed larger estimated richness than memory ones. Sharing across four donors was highest in naive CD4 (roughly 5%) and lowest in memory CD8 (approximately 0.4%).

Note on this clone: Its cognate antigen is unknown.

Naive CD8 cells were CD45RO-negative, positively selected for CCR7, excluding terminally differentiated effector memory CD45RA+ cells. The rearrangement joins TRBV7-9 to TRBJ1-1; a weak D match, TRBD1 (6 bases). The receptor was isolated from a man in his late teens or twenties in good health. Some clones in this sample may be carry-over from other donors' samples. The sequencing sample was made of naive CD8+ T cells from PBMCs. CDR3 in amino acids: CASNREEGPEAFF. In nucleotides, the CDR3 is TGTGCCAGCAACAGGGAGGAAGGGCCTGAAGCTTTCTTT.